This TCR beta chain emerged from a study of blood T cell repertoires in COVID-19. Original handling: Counts of nucleated cells, estimated from reference gene primer amplification, were obtained. The table came from immunoSEQ multiplex PCR; TCRdb's copy has only in-frame clones and leaves some out. V and J calls and clone size are as listed in that table; D and trimming were resolved from the DNA. The sample lists more than 350,000 clones, roughly 90% occurring once. The CDR3 has 14 amino acids. Trimming removed 4 bases from V and 13 bases from J; junction bases left unmatched: 14. The V gene's germline CDR1 is SGHRS and CDR2 YFSETQ.

The gene calls are TRBV5-1 and TRBJ2-1, with 7 bases that match TRBD1. The TCR originated in a woman in her 30s with COVID-19, enrolled during active disease. Sequencing was carried out using peripheral blood. The CDR3 reads CASSREQGTMTQFF. In DNA, the CDR3 is TGCGCCAGCAGCCGCGAACAGGGGACAATGACCCAGTTCTTC.